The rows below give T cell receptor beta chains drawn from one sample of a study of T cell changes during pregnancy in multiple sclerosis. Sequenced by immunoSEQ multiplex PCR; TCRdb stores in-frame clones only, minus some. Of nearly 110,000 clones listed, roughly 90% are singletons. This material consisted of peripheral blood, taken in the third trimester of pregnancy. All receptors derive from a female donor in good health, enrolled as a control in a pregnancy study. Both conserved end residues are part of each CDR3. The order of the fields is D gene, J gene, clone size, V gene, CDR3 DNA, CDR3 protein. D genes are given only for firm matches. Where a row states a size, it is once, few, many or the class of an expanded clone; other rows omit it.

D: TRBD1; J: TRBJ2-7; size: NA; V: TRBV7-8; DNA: TGTGCCAGCAGCTTAGAGGTCGGGACAGGGGTTAGCTCCTACGAGCAGTACTTC; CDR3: CASSLEVGTGVSSYEQYF
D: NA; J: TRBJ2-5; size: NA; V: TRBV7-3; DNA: TGTGCCAGCAGCTTAACAGGGGGAAAGAGAGAGACCCAGTACTTC; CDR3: CASSLTGGKRETQYF
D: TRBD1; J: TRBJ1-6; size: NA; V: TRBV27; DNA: TGTGCCAGCAGGACAGGGGGAAATTCACCCCTCCACTTT; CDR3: CASRTGGNSPLHF
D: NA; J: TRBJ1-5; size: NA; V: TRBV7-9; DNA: TGTGCCAGCAGCTTCCCTTCGAGCAATCAGCCCCAGCATTTT; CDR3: CASSFPSSNQPQHF
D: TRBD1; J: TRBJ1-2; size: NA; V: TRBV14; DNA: TGTGCCAGCAGCCAAGTCCAGGGGGCGTATATGGGGGACTATGGCTACACCTTC; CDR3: CASSQVQGAYMGDYGYTF
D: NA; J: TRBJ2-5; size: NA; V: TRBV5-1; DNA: TGCGCCAGCAGCTTTGGAGGGGGCAAGGAGACCCAGTACTTC; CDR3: CASSFGGGKETQYF
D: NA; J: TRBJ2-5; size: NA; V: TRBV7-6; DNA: TGTGCCAGCAGCCAATATCGGGACTCTCAAGAGACCCAGTACTTC; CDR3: CASSQYRDSQETQYF
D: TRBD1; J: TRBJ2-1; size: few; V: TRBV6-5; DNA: TGTGCCAGCAGTTACTCGGGCAGGGGGTTCGATGAGCAGTTCTTC; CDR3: CASSYSGRGFDEQFF
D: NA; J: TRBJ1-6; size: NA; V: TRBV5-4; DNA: TGTGCCAGCAGCTTGGCGGTGACAGCCACTAATTCACCCCTCCACTTT; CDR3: CASSLAVTATNSPLHF
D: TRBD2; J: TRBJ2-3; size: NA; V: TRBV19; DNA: TGTGCCAGTAGTACGGGACTAGCCAGCACAGATACGCAGTATTTT; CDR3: CASSTGLASTDTQYF
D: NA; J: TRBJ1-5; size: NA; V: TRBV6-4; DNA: TGTGCCAGCAGTGAACAGACAGGTAGCAATCAGCCCCAGCATTTT; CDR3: CASSEQTGSNQPQHF
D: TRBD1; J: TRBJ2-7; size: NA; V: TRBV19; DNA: TGTGCCAGTAGTTCCCAGGACAGGGCAGTCTCTTACGAGCAGTACTTC; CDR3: CASSSQDRAVSYEQYF
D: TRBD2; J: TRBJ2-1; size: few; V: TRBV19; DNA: TGTGCCAGTAGTATGGGGACTAGCGGGAGCAATGAGCAGTTCTTC; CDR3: CASSMGTSGSNEQFF
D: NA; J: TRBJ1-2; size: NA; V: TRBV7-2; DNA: TGTGCCAGCACCTCTGCAGGGATCTCTATTGGCTACACCTTC; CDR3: CASTSAGISIGYTF
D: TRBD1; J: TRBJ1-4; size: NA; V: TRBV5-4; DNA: TGTGCCAGCAGCTCCGACAGGGGCCAACTAGGTAATGAAAAACTGTTTTTT; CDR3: CASSSDRGQLGNEKLFF
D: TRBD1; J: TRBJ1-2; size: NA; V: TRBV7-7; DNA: TGTGCTAGCAGCTATGGGACAGGGAGGCCCTATGGCTACACCTTC; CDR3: CASSYGTGRPYGYTF
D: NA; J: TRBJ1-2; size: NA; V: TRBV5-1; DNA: TGCGCCAGCAGCGCGGACAGAAACTATGGCTACACCTTC; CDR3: CASSADRNYGYTF
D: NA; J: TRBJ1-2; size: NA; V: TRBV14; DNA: TGTGCCAGCAGAGCGGACAGCTATGGCTACACCTTC; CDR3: CASRADSYGYTF
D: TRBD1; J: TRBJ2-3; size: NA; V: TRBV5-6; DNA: TGTGCCAGCACCAGGACAGGGTACCCAGATACGCAGTATTTT; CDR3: CASTRTGYPDTQYF
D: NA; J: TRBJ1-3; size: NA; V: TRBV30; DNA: TGTGCCTGGAGTGTACACAGGCTAAACACCATATATTTT; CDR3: CAWSVHRLNTIYF
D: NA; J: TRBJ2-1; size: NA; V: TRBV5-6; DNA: TGTGCCAGCATGGGGGCGTACCCAGGGGGGTCCTACAATGAGCAGTTCTTC; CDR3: CASMGAYPGGSYNEQFF
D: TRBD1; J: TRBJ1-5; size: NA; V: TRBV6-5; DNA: TGTGCCAGCAGGTTTAGACAGGGGTGGAATCAGCCCCAGCATTTT; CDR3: CASRFRQGWNQPQHF
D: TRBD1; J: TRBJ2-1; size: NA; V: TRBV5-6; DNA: TGTGCCAGCAGCTTCGGCAGGGGGCACCACAATGAGCAGTTCTTC; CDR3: CASSFGRGHHNEQFF
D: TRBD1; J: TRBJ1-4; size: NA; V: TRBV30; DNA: TGTGCCTGGAGTTATAGTAGGACAGGGGGTGAAAAACTGTTTTTT; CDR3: CAWSYSRTGGEKLFF
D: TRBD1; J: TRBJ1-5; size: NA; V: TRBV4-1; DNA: TGCGCCAGCAGCCAAGAGGGACAGGGGGCAAGGCCCCAGCATTTT; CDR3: CASSQEGQGARPQHF
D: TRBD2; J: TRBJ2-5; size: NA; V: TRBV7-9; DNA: TGTGCCAGCAGCCCCCTGGGCGGCGGGGGGGGCCCAAAGACCCAGTACTTC; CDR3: CASSPLGGGGGPKTQYF
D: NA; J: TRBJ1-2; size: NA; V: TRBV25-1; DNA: TGTGCCAGCAGTGAATATGAGGAGGGTTATGGCTACACCTTC; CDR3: CASSEYEEGYGYTF
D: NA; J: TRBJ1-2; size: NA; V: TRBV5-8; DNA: TGTGCCAGCAGCTTAATTCTCGGGATAACGGGGAATCGTGGCTACACCTTC; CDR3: CASSLILGITGNRGYTF
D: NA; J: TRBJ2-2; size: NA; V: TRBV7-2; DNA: TGTGCCAGCAGCTTTGAACGGGGCACCGGGGAGCTGTTTTTT; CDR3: CASSFERGTGELFF
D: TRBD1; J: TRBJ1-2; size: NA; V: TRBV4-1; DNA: TGCGCCAGCAGTCGCGGACAGGGGTCAGCAATGAATCATGGCTACACCTTC; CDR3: CASSRGQGSAMNHGYTF
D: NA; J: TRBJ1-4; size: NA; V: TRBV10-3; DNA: TGTGCCATCAGTTTTAGACCCCCCGGAGTACTTGGGGAAAAACTGTTTTTT; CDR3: CAISFRPPGVLGEKLFF
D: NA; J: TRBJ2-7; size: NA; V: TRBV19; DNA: TGTGCCAGTAGTATAGAGCGGCGGGCTGGTTACTACGAGCAGTACTTC; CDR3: CASSIERRAGYYEQYF
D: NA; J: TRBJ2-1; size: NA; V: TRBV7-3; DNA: TGTGCCAGCAGTCAAGTCGGGAATGAGCAGTTCTTC; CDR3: CASSQVGNEQFF
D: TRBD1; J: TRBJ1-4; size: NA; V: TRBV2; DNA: TGTGCCAGCAGGGACAGGGGGGTCAATGAAAAACTGTTTTTT; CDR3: CASRDRGVNEKLFF
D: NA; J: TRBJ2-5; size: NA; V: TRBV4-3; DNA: TGCGCCAGCAGCCAAGATTGGGCTGAACCGTACCAAGAGACCCAGTACTTC; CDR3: CASSQDWAEPYQETQYF
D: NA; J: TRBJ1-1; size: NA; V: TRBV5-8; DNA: TGTGCCAGCAACCGGGGAGGGTCGGTGAACACTGAAGCTTTCTTT; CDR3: CASNRGGSVNTEAFF
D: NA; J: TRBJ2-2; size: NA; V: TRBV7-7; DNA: TGTGCCAGCAGTACAGGGATCTACACCGGGGAGCTGTTTTTT; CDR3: CASSTGIYTGELFF
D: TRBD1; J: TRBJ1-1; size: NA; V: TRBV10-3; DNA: TGTGCCATCAGGAACGGACAGGGTTATGAAGCTTTCTTT; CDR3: CAIRNGQGYEAFF
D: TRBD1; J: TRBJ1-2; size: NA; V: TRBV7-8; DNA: TGTGCCAGCAGCCCACAGGGGGCGCGAACGGGCTACACCTTC; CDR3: CASSPQGARTGYTF
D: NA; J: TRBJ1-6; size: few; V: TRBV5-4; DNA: TGTGCCAGCAGCTTGGGTCTCGGGGATTCACCCCTCCACTTT; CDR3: CASSLGLGDSPLHF
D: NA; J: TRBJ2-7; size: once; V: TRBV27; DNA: TGTGCCAGCAGTCTTGTCGGCGGCGAGCAGTACTTC; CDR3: CASSLVGGEQYF
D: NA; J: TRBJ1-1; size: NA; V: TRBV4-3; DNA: TGCGCCAGCAGCCAACAGGTGTTGAGCACTGAAGCTTTCTTT; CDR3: CASSQQVLSTEAFF
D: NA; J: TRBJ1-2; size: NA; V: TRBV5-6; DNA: TGTGCCAGCAGCTCAAATGACAGGCGGTTCTCGGGTGGCTACACCTTC; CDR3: CASSSNDRRFSGGYTF
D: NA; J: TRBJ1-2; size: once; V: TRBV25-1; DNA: TGTGCCAGCAGCGGGAATAACTATGGCTACACCTTC; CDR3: CASSGNNYGYTF
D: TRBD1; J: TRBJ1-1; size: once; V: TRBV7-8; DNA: TGTGCCAGCAGCTTGTTCGACAGGGAAACTGAAGCTTTCTTT; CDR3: CASSLFDRETEAFF
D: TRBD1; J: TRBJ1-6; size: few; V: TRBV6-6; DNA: TGTGCCAGCAGTTACCGGGACAGGGGGCGATCACCCCTCCACTTT; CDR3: CASSYRDRGRSPLHF
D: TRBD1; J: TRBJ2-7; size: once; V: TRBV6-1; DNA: TGTGCCAGCACCCCTGGGACAGGGTGGAACGAGCAGTACTTC; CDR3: CASTPGTGWNEQYF
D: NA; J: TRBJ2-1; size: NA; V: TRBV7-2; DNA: TGTGCCAGCAGCTTAGACGGGGTACAGAAGTTCTTC; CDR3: CASSLDGVQKFF
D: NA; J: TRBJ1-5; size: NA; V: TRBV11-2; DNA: TGTGCCAGCAGCTTAGATTCACAGGGAAATCAGCCCCAGCATTTT; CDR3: CASSLDSQGNQPQHF
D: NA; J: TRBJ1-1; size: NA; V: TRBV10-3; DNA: TGTGCCATCAGTGAGTCCCTTAATGACAGGAGCCACACTGAAGCTTTCTTT; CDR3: CAISESLNDRSHTEAFF
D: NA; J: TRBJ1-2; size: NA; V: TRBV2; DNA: TGTGCCAGCAAGCCCGGGGGTGGCTATGGCTACACCTTC; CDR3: CASKPGGGYGYTF
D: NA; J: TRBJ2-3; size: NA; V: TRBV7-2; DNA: TGTGCCAGCAGCTTAGATGGCAGGGGCCTCACAGATACGCAGTATTTT; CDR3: CASSLDGRGLTDTQYF
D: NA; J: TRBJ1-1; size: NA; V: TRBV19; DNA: TGTGCCAGTAGATCGGGACACCCGAACACTGAAGCTTTCTTT; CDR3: CASRSGHPNTEAFF